This note documents a single T cell receptor beta chain sequence. Antigen specificity is unknown. This sample was included in a study of cytomegalovirus exposure and HLA in healthy donors. General study points: For TCR beta chains, V- and J-gene trimming was later linked to a missense DCLRE1C variant. Later, an analysis showed that TCR beta chains associated with HLA were more clonally expanded than others that were equally common.

Losses at the gene ends were 1 base for V and 7 bases for J; bases not matched to a gene: 10. Germline lookup yields CDR1 SGDLS and CDR2 YYNGEE. This CDR3 is 16 amino acids long. The PCR had 60 Vbeta and 13 Jbeta primers. Assay used: immunoSEQ multiplex PCR; TCRdb lists only in-frame clones, some missing. Among 100,000 to 150,000 clones listed, around 77% were seen once. The J gene is TRBJ2-1, the V gene TRBV9; 8 bases align to TRBD2. The TCR was taken from a middle-aged woman in good health and CMV-seropositive. The sequenced sample was PBMCs. This chain's CDR3 is CASSVLAGGARNEQFF. The CDR3 coding sequence is TGTGCCAGCAGCGTACTCGCGGGGGGCGCGAGGAATGAGCAGTTCTTC. Complete variable domain (other parts from reference TRBV9 and TRBJ2-1): DSGVTQTPKHLITATGQRVTLRCSPRSGDLSVYWYQQSLDQGLQFLIQYYNGEERAKGNILERFSAQQFPDLHSELNLSSLELGDSALYFCASSVLAGGARNEQFFGPGTRLTVL.